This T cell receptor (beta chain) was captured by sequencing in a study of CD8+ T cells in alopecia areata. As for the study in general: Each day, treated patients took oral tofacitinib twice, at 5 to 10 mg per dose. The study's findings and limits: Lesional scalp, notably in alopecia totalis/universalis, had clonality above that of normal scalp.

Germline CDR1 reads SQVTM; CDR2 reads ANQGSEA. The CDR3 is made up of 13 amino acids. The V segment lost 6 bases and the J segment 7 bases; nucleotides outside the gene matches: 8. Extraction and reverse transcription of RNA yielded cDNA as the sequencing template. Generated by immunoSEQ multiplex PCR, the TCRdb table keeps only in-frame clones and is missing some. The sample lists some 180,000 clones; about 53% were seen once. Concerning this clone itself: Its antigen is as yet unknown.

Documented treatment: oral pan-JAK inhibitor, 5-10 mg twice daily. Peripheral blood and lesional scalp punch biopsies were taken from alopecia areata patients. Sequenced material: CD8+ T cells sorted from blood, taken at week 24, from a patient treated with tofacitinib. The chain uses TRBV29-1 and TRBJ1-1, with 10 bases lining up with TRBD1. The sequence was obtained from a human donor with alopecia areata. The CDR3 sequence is CSVRGQGVGEAFF. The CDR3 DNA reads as TGCAGCGTGCGCGGACAGGGGGTCGGTGAAGCTTTCTTT.